Described below is a single T cell receptor (beta chain) sequence and its context. Its cognate antigen has yet to be identified. No much larger clone is present one base from it, and per-base qualities are unavailable. The sample's treatment or condition label, in plain terms: in vitro stimulation with specific CMV peptide epitopes to enrich CMV-specific T cells. The sequencer listed for this sample is Illumina HiSeq 1500. TCRdb cleaned the public reads at Q25 with fastp, built clones with MiXCR and kept in-frame beta chains. When rows share a CDR3 protein, they turn into one entry using the most common DNA and genes. The table for this sample lists a few hundred thousand distinct CDR3 sequences; 40% of them were counted only once. The top ten constitute around 46% of the sample. The data stem from a study of T cell repertoires in cytomegalovirus infection (dated by TCRdb to about 2019). General notes on the study: The peptide stimulations were aimed at well-studied HLA-B-restricted epitopes as well as recently identified HLA-C-restricted CMV epitopes, whose presentation resists viral immunomodulation. Donor HLA type was relevant to the analysis, as public TCR beta signatures indicated carriage of CMV infection together with the matching HLA type. Overall study outcomes, separate from this receptor: Cumulative frequency of public TCR beta family members discriminated carriers of CMV infection plus the relevant HLA type in this cohort and an independent 352-donor cohort. The ex vivo response was dominated by HLA-C-restricted CMV-specific TCR beta clonotypes, which also provided the single most frequent clonotype in two of eight donors.

From the germline V gene, CDR1 is SGHTA and CDR2 is FQGNSA. At the junction V is shortened by 3 bases and J by 7 bases, with 16 bases in between. The CDR3 contains 15 residues, cysteine and phenylalanine counted. Only the CDR3 DNA stays, 45 bases, in frame from base 1. Sequenced material: cultured PBMCs, taken from culture after CMV antigen stimulation. The TCR sequence derives from a human donor in good health (CMV status not recorded). Some clones in this sample may be carry-over from other donors' samples. This chain joins TRBV7-2 to TRBJ2-1; the D gene is possibly TRBD1 or TRBD2, each agreeing over 6 bases. The DNA sequence is TGTGCCAGCAGCTTTCGGGGGCTCTCTTCGAATGAGCAGTTCTTC. This gives the protein CASSFRGLSSNEQFF.